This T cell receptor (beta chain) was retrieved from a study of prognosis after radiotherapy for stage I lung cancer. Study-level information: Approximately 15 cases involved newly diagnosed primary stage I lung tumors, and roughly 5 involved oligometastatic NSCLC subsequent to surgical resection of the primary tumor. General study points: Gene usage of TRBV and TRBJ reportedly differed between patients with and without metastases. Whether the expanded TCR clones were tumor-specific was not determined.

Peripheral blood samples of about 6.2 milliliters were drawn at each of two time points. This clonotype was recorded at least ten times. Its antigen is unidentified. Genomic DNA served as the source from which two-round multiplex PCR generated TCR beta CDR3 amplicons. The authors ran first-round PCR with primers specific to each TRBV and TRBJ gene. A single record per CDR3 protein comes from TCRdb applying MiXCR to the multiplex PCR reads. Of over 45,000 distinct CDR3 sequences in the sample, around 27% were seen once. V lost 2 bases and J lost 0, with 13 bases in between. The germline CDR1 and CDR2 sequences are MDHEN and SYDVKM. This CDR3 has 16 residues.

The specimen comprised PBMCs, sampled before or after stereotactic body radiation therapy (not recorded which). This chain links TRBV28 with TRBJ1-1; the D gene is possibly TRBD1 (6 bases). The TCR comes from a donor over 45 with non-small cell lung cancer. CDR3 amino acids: CASSLPKTGLNTEAFF. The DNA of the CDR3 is TGTGCCAGCAGTTTACCCAAGACAGGATTGAACACTGAAGCTTTCTTT. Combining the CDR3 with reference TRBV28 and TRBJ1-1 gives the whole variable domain DVKVTQSSRYLVKRTGEKVFLECVQDMDHENMFWYRQDPGLGLRLIYFSYDVKMKEKGDIPEGYSVSREKKERFSLILESASTNQTSMYLCASSLPKTGLNTEAFFGQGTRLTVV.